Following are 30 T cell receptor beta chains from one sample sequenced in a study of shared clonotypes between healthy human individuals (dated by TCRdb to the early 2020s). To prepare the library, the immunoSEQ multiplex PCR assay was applied. TCRdb holds this immuneACCESS table with in-frame rearrangements only. Some clones are missing; in checked studies, unresolved V genes explain under half, and the rest has no known cause. This sample comprises around 500,000 clones, 75% to 85% of them detected only once. The ten top clones hold less than 15% of the sample. Sample: PBMCs. These receptors originate from a woman in her forties in good health. Some clones in this sample may be carry-over from other donors' samples.

The rearrangement uses TRBV30 and TRBJ1-2, with a weak D call TRBD1 (5 bases). CDR3 length equals 10 residues. Germline values: CDR1 GTSNPN, CDR2 SVGIG (reference sequence). The CDR3 here is CTQERGGYTF. CDR3 in DNA: TGTACCCAGGAGAGGGGTGGCTACACCTTC.

This chain joins TRBV5-1 and TRBJ2-3; 8 positions match TRBD2. The J segment lost 4 bases and the V segment lost 3 bases, leaving 4 bases of the junction unmatched. Germline CDR1 and CDR2: SGHRS and YFSETQ. The CDR3 runs to 14 residues. The CDR3 region has the DNA TGCGCCAGCAGCTCCGGGACTAGTTCAGATACGCAGTATTTT. Translation gives CASSSGTSSDTQYF. Drawing the rest from reference TRBV5-1 and TRBJ2-3, the complete variable domain is KAGVTQTPRYLIKTRGQQVTLSCSPISGHRSVSWYQQTPGQGLQFLFEYFSETQRNKGNFPGRFSGRQFSNSRSEMNVSTLELGDSALYLCASSSGTSSDTQYFGPGTRLTVL.

The CDR3 loop is CASRLQGASYEQYF. In DNA, the CDR3 is TGTGCCAGCAGGCTACAGGGGGCGTCCTACGAGCAGTACTTC. This chain uses TRBV6-5 with TRBJ2-7; TRBD1 matches 9 bases. This CDR3 has 14 residues. Trimming took 6 bases from V and 1 from J; bases not matched to a gene: 4. Germline-derived CDR1 and CDR2 are MNHEY and SVGAGI.

The J gene is TRBJ1-5, the V gene TRBV7-2, with 10 bases matching TRBD1. There are 18 residues in the CDR3. Germline CDR1 and CDR2: SGHTA and FQGNSA. V shed 4 bases and J 5 bases; nucleotides not matched to a gene: 14. This CDR3 is CASSSPRWGGTGDQPQHF. CDR3 in DNA: TGTGCCAGCAGCTCCCCGAGGTGGGGGGGGACAGGGGATCAGCCCCAGCATTTT.

The genes are TRBV5-1 and TRBJ1-2; a weak D match, TRBD1 (5 bases). V was cut by 0 bases and J by 5 bases, with 14 bases left in between. This CDR3 is 15 amino acids long. Germline lookup yields CDR1 SGHRS and CDR2 YFSETQ. The CDR3 DNA reads as TGCGCCAGCAGCTTGGCAGGTGCGGGGGAATATGGCTACACCTTC. Its protein product is CASSLAGAGEYGYTF.

CDR3: CASSLGTVAGDTQYF. The CDR3 nucleotides are TGCGCCAGCAGCCTCGGGACCGTCGCGGGAGATACGCAGTATTTT. The chain couples TRBV5-1 to TRBJ2-3; D may be TRBD1 or TRBD2 (5 bases each). V was trimmed by 4 bases and J by 5 bases, leaving 17 bases between them. Germline loops: CDR1 SGHRS, CDR2 YFSETQ. The CDR3 is made up of 15 amino acids.

The rearrangement uses TRBV28 and TRBJ2-1; the D gene is possibly TRBD2 (6 bases). V lost 3 bases and J 3 bases, leaving 15 bases between the germline ends. The germline V gene encodes CDR1 MDHEN and CDR2 SYDVKM. The CDR3 is 16 residues long. DNA of the CDR3: TGTGCCAGCAGTTTTGTAGGCGGGGTTGGCTACAATGAGCAGTTCTTC. It codes for CASSFVGGVGYNEQFF. The full variable domain, rest sourced from reference TRBV28 and TRBJ2-1, is DVKVTQSSRYLVKRTGEKVFLECVQDMDHENMFWYRQDPGLGLRLIYFSYDVKMKEKGDIPEGYSVSREKKERFSLILESASTNQTSMYLCASSFVGGVGYNEQFFGPGTRLTVL.

V usage is TRBV5-1 and J usage is TRBJ2-4, with TRBD2 matching over 11 bases. The V gene's germline CDR1 is SGHRS and CDR2 YFSETQ. V was clipped by 2 bases and J by 7 bases; unmatched bases: 5. CDR3 size: 15 residues. The CDR3 region has the DNA TGCGCCAGCAGCTTTACTAGCGGGAGTTCGAACATTCAGTACTTC. Its translation: CASSFTSGSSNIQYF. Complete variable domain (other parts from reference TRBV5-1 and TRBJ2-4): KAGVTQTPRYLIKTRGQQVTLSCSPISGHRSVSWYQQTPGQGLQFLFEYFSETQRNKGNFPGRFSGRQFSNSRSEMNVSTLELGDSALYLCASSFTSGSSNIQYFGAGTRLSVL.

This clone has only one observation. The genes are TRBV28 and TRBJ2-6; no clear D gene. Trimming cost V 6 bases and J 1 base, with 13 bases left between them. From germline, CDR1 is MDHEN and CDR2 SYDVKM. The CDR3 extends over 16 amino acids. The CDR3 region has the DNA TGTGCCAGCAGGATATTCACGAGTTCTGGGGCCAACGTCCTGACTTTC. This gives the protein CASRIFTSSGANVLTF. Based on the CDR3 plus reference TRBV28 and TRBJ2-6, the full variable domain is DVKVTQSSRYLVKRTGEKVFLECVQDMDHENMFWYRQDPGLGLRLIYFSYDVKMKEKGDIPEGYSVSREKKERFSLILESASTNQTSMYLCASRIFTSSGANVLTFGAGSRLTVL.

This sequence joins TRBV30 and TRBJ2-1; D is undetermined. Germline V gives CDR1 GTSNPN, CDR2 SVGIG (reference sequence). This CDR3 region has 14 residues. V was clipped by 2 bases and J by 7 bases, with 15 bases between them. For the CDR3, the DNA is TGTGCCTGGAGTCTACTTGCTAGGGCGAATGAGCAGTTCTTC. This gives the protein CAWSLLARANEQFF.

The table lists this clone with a few counts. V usage is TRBV9 and J usage is TRBJ2-5, with TRBD2 identical over 10 bases. Per the germline V gene, CDR1 is SGDLS and CDR2 is YYNGEE. The V gene end was trimmed by 0 bases and the J gene end by 4 bases; junction bases not matched to a gene: 6. The CDR3 extends over 16 amino acids. The CDR3 sequence is CASSVGLAGVGETQYF. CDR3 DNA: TGTGCCAGCAGCGTAGGGCTAGCGGGAGTAGGAGAGACCCAGTACTTC.

Concerning this clone itself: Different DNA sequences within this sample yield the same CDR3. V gene TRBV4-2 combines with J gene TRBJ2-7; D unresolved. Between the trimmed V and J ends, which lost 1 base and 4 bases, there was a span of 5 bases. This CDR3 is 12 amino acids long. The germline gives CDR1 LGHNA, CDR2 YNFKEQ. In DNA, the CDR3 is TGTGCCAGCAGCCAAGGGGGTTACGAGCAGTACTTC. Its translation: CASSQGGYEQYF.

The V and J genes are TRBV7-2 and TRBJ2-7; maybe TRBD1 (6 bases). The CDR3 extends over 15 amino acids. Per germline, CDR1 SGHTA and CDR2 FQGNSA. V dropped 2 bases and J dropped 5 bases, with 16 bases sitting between them. The CDR3 nucleotides are TGTGCCAGCAGCTTATATGGACAGCCAGCCGACGAGCAGTACTTC. Its translation: CASSLYGQPADEQYF.

The CDR3 nucleotides read TGTGCCAGCAGCGGTAGCGGAGGAGGGGATGAGCAGTTCTTC. Translation gives CASSGSGGGDEQFF. This sequence joins TRBV9 and TRBJ2-1, with D perhaps TRBD2 (6 bases). Germline assignment: CDR1 SGDLS and CDR2 YYNGEE. The V gene lost 3 bases and the J gene lost 8 bases, with 15 bases spanning the gap. This CDR3 is 14 amino acids long.

The chain recombines TRBV5-4 with TRBJ1-1; a possible D gene is TRBD1 (6 bases). In germline, CDR1 is SGHNT, CDR2 YYREEE (reference sequence). V dropped 2 bases and J dropped 1 base, with 9 bases sitting between them. The CDR3 loop spans 14 amino acids. DNA of the CDR3: TGTGCCAGCAGCTTTGGACAGCGGAACACTGAAGCTTTCTTT. Its translation is CASSFGQRNTEAFF.

This clone came up a few times. This same CDR3 is encoded by further DNA sequences in the sample. J is TRBJ2-2 and V is TRBV5-1; a weak D match, TRBD1 (5 bases). The CDR3 totals 14 residues. The germline gives CDR1 SGHRS, CDR2 YFSETQ. The germline V and J ends were trimmed by 1 base and 1 base, with 5 bases remaining between them. CDR3 residues: CASSLQGNTGELFF. The CDR3 nucleotides read TGCGCCAGCAGCTTGCAGGGGAACACCGGGGAGCTGTTTTTT.

The chain is built from TRBV5-1 and TRBJ2-1, with TRBD2 matching over 16 bases. V lost 4 bases, J lost 8 bases, and 9 bases stayed unmatched. The germline V gene has CDR1 SGHRS and CDR2 YFSETQ. The CDR3 extends over 17 amino acids. CDR3 sequence (DNA): TGCGCCAGCAGCAGGGGACTAGCGGGAGGGACTCTCGATGAGCAGTTCTTC. This codes for CASSRGLAGGTLDEQFF.

Remarks on this clone: This likely reflects a read error, since a far larger clone is one base away. Other nucleotide sequences from this sample produce the same CDR3. This rearrangement joins TRBV18 to TRBJ1-3; D is uncertain. CDR1 is KGHSH, CDR2 LQKENI, per germline. The CDR3 has 16 residues. CDR3 amino acids: CASSPPGRFSGNTIYF. The DNA of the CDR3 is TGTGCCAGCTCACCACCGGGCCGATTCTCTGGAAACACCATATATTTC.

Notes on this clone: One end of the junction does not line up with germline, which may come from a read error. The chain recombines TRBV11-2 with TRBJ2-1, with D possibly matching TRBD2 (5 bases). Germline V CDR1 and CDR2: SGHAT, FQNNGV. This CDR3 has 14 amino acids. DNA for the CDR3: TGTGCCAGCAGCTTAGATACTAGGTACAGTGAGCAGTTCTTC. This translates into CASSLDTRYSEQFF. The whole variable domain, filled in from reference TRBV11-2 and TRBJ2-1, reads EAGVAQSPRYKIIEKRQSVAFWCNPISGHATLYWYQQILGQGPKLLIQFQNNGVVDDSQLPKDRFSAERLKGVDSTLKIQPAKLEDSAVYLCASSLDTRYSEQFFGPGTRLTVL.

The sample holds a few counts of this clone. The gene calls are TRBV4-3 and TRBJ2-6; D is ambiguous. Germline CDR1 LGHNA, CDR2 YSLEER. The CDR3 is 17 residues long. Trimming cost V 1 base and J 0 bases, with 10 bases left between them. The CDR3 sequence: CASSQARTSSGANVLTF. CDR3 DNA sequence: TGCGCCAGCAGCCAAGCCCGCACGAGCTCTGGGGCCAACGTCCTGACTTTC.

This chain connects TRBV4-1 to TRBJ1-1; D is possibly TRBD1 (5 bases). CDR1 MGHRA and CDR2 YSYEKL come from the germline V gene. The CDR3 has 16 residues. Trimming pared 3 bases from V and 7 bases from J, leaving 21 bases between. CDR3 sequence reads: CASSQGEKGDPREAFF. CDR3 sequence (DNA): TGCGCCAGCAGCCAGGGGGAGAAAGGGGACCCCCGTGAAGCTTTCTTT.

In this sample, this clone turned up a few times. The V gene is TRBV18, the J gene TRBJ1-1; D gene uncertain. Germline values: CDR1 KGHSH, CDR2 LQKENI. V was cut by 6 bases and J by 0 bases, with 23 bases left in between. The CDR3 is made up of 18 amino acids. DNA of the CDR3: TGTGCCAGCTCTCGAACTGACCCAGCAAGTAGTTTGAACACTGAAGCTTTCTTT. It translates to CASSRTDPASSLNTEAFF.

This sequence joins TRBV13 and TRBJ2-3, with D possibly matching TRBD1 (5 bases). The CDR3 runs 13 residues. Germline V gene data show CDR1 as PRHDT and CDR2 as FYEKMQ (reference sequence). V was pared by 4 bases and J by 4 bases, with 9 bases between. The CDR3, as DNA: TGTGCCAGCAGCTCAGGGTCGCCAGATACGCAGTATTTT. It is translated as CASSSGSPDTQYF. The full variable domain, its missing parts supplied by reference TRBV13 and TRBJ2-3, is AAGVIQSPRHLIKEKRETATLKCYPIPRHDTVYWYQQGPGQDPQFLISFYEKMQSDKGSIPDRFSAQQFSDYHSELNMSSLELGDSALYFCASSSGSPDTQYFGPGTRLTVL.

In its sample, this clone was seen once. V and J are TRBV11-3 and TRBJ2-5, with D possibly TRBD2 on 5 matching bases. Trimming cost V 5 bases and J 4 bases, with 14 bases left between them. This CDR3 spans 14 amino acids. CDR1 SGHNT and CDR2 YENEEA come from the germline V gene. In DNA, the CDR3 is TGTGCCAGCAGCGCTCCGGGGATCGGAGAGACCCAGTACTTC. Residues: CASSAPGIGETQYF. Full variable domain (outside the CDR3, taken from reference TRBV11-3 and TRBJ2-5): EAGVVQSPRYKIIEKKQPVAFWCNPISGHNTLYWYLQNLGQGPELLIRYENEEAVDDSQLPKDRFSAERLKGVDSTLKIQPAELGDSAVYLCASSAPGIGETQYFGPGTRLLVL.

This clone was seen only once. The rearrangement joins TRBV2 to TRBJ1-1, with 7 bases matching TRBD1. V gave up 6 bases and J gave up 0 bases; unmatched junction bases: 4. CDR3 length: 14 amino acids. The germline V gene encodes CDR1 SNHLY and CDR2 FYNNEI. The CDR3 bases are TGTGCCAGCAGGGGACAGAAAATGAACACTGAAGCTTTCTTT. Amino acids: CASRGQKMNTEAFF.

This clone was seen only a few times. The chain couples TRBV14 to TRBJ2-2; the D gene is possibly TRBD2 (5 bases). CDR3 length: 16 residues. Trimming pared 1 base from V and 6 bases from J, leaving 15 bases between. Germline V CDR1 and CDR2: SGHDN, FVKESK. Here the CDR3 DNA reads TGTGCCAGCAGCCAAGGTCTAGGGAGTTGGCCCGGGGAGCTGTTTTTT. Its protein is CASSQGLGSWPGELFF.

The chain employs TRBV14 and TRBJ2-1; D perhaps matches TRBD2 (5 bases). The CDR3 consists of 15 residues. V gave up 3 bases and J gave up 7 bases, with 16 bases separating them. Germline CDR1 and CDR2: SGHDN and FVKESK. CDR3 bases: TGTGCCAGCAGCCATAACGTCCGGGAAGGGAATGAGCAGTTCTTC. Translating gives CASSHNVREGNEQFF.

A word on this clone: A single base separates this from a much larger clone, so it may be a read error. The chain is built from TRBV2 and TRBJ1-1; possibly TRBD1 for D (5 bases). The V gene lost 5 bases and the J gene lost 1 base, with 5 bases spanning the gap. Germline V gene lookup returns CDR1 SNHLY and CDR2 FYNNEI. The CDR3 is made up of 12 amino acids. CDR3 region: CASSTGNTEAFF. CDR3 nucleotides: TGTGCCAGCAGTACAGGGAACACTGAAGCTTTCTTT.

The chain uses TRBV2 and TRBJ1-1, with D possibly being TRBD1 (5 bases). The CDR3 has 15 residues. V was clipped by 6 bases and J by 1 base, with 15 bases between them. Germline CDR1 is SNHLY and CDR2 is FYNNEI. CDR3 in amino acids: CASSVWGGRNTEAFF. CDR3 nucleotide sequence: TGTGCCAGCAGCGTCTGGGGGGGACGGAACACTGAAGCTTTCTTT.

This chain joins TRBV7-9 and TRBJ1-2, with D possibly matching TRBD1 (6 bases). V was trimmed by 7 bases and J by 7 bases, leaving 22 bases between them. This CDR3 contains 15 residues. The germline V gene encodes CDR1 SEHNR and CDR2 FQNEAQ (reference sequence). CDR3 loop: CASTSNREDSLGYTF. The CDR3 DNA is TGTGCCAGCACCTCGAACAGGGAGGATTCTCTTGGCTACACCTTC.